A selection of T cell receptor beta chains follows, all from one sample in a study of human T cells and chemical hapten exposure. TCRdb processed the RACE reads anew with MiXCR; each CDR3 protein has one entry. This table holds tens of thousands of distinct CDR3 sequences, roughly 12% found once. Sample: whole blood, taken in connection with sensitization to the hapten diphenylcyclopropenone (DPC). The receptors were gathered from a woman aged 55 to 70 with alopecia areata. Some clones in this sample may be carry-over from other donors' samples. Both conserved end residues are part of each CDR3. A D gene is named only where the DNA matches it firmly. Rows may omit the clone size; those that give it use once, few, many or a size class.

J gene,CDR3 length,clone size,D gene,V gene,CDR3 DNA,CDR3 protein
TRBJ2-6,17,.,.,TRBV5-1,TGCGCCAGCAGCTTGGCCGGGACACGCTCTGGGGCCAACGTCCTGACTTTC,CASSLAGTRSGANVLTF
TRBJ1-6,15,.,TRBD1,TRBV15,TGTGCCACCAGCAGATTACAGGGGCCAAATTCACCCCTCCACTTT,CATSRLQGPNSPLHF
TRBJ1-4,14,many,.,TRBV2,TGTGCCAGCAGTCTGACAGGATCGAATGAAAAACTGTTTTTT,CASSLTGSNEKLFF
TRBJ1-3,15,.,.,TRBV7-9,TGTGCCAGCAGCTTAGATGCAAACTCTGGAAACACCATATATTTT,CASSLDANSGNTIYF
TRBJ2-7,15,.,TRBD1,TRBV6-5,TGTGCCAGCAGCCGGGACAGGGGGCCTGTGAGGGAGCAGTACTTC,CASSRDRGPVREQYF
TRBJ2-3,14,many,.,TRBV29-1,TGCAGCGTTGAGGAGGGGACTGGCACAGATACGCAGTATTTT,CSVEEGTGTDTQYF
TRBJ1-5,15,few,.,TRBV18,TGTGCCAGCTCCCCCGGGGGACAAAGCAATCAGCCCCAGCATTTT,CASSPGGQSNQPQHF
TRBJ1-2,14,many,.,TRBV5-5,TGTGCCAGCAGCACCATGCAGGGCCCCATTGGCTACACCTTC,CASSTMQGPIGYTF
TRBJ1-1,13,many,.,TRBV2,TGTGCCAGCAGTGGCCCGCGGAACACTGAAGCTTTCTTT,CASSGPRNTEAFF
TRBJ1-4,14,.,.,TRBV6-5,TGTGCCAGCTCAAAACAGTTTATTAATGAAAAACTGTTTTTT,CASSKQFINEKLFF
TRBJ2-2,16,many,TRBD2,TRBV12-3/TRBV12-4,TGTGCCAGCAGTCCCCAACTAGCGGGGGGCACCGGGGAGCTGTTTTTT,CASSPQLAGGTGELFF
TRBJ1-2,13,few,.,TRBV9,TGTGCCAGCAGCGGCGGTATGAGCTCTGGCTACACCTTC,CASSGGMSSGYTF
TRBJ2-6,17,.,TRBD1,TRBV3-1,TGTGCCAGCAGCCAAGACCGCCAGGGGGCTGGGGCCAACGTCCTGACTTTC,CASSQDRQGAGANVLTF
TRBJ2-3,14,few,.,TRBV29-1,TGCAGCGTTGACTATGGTCGGGGCACAGATACGCAGTATTTT,CSVDYGRGTDTQYF
TRBJ1-2,14,few,TRBD1,TRBV9,TGTGCCAGCAGCCCTGGGACAGGATTCTATGGCTACACCTTC,CASSPGTGFYGYTF
TRBJ1-5,13,many,.,TRBV14,TGTGCCAGCAGCCAGTATAGTGGTCAGCCCCAGCATTTT,CASSQYSGQPQHF
TRBJ2-5,15,.,TRBD2,TRBV5-1,TGCGCCAGCAGCCCCGGGACTAGCGGGGGTGAGACCCAGTACTTC,CASSPGTSGGETQYF
TRBJ1-1,15,many,.,TRBV3-1,TGTGCCAGCAGCCAAGACCATGGAGGGTACACTGAAGCTTTCTTT,CASSQDHGGYTEAFF
TRBJ1-6,12,many,.,TRBV2,TGTGCCAGCAGAGACCAGGGATCACCCCTCCACTTT,CASRDQGSPLHF
TRBJ2-1,13,many,TRBD1,TRBV7-7,TGTGCTAGCAGCCAGGACAGGGAAAATGAGCAGTTCTTC,CASSQDRENEQFF
TRBJ2-3,14,few,.,TRBV28,TGTGCCAGCAGTTTAACGGGGTTTACAGATACGCAGTATTTT,CASSLTGFTDTQYF
TRBJ2-7,11,many,.,TRBV30,TGTGCCTCGGGGGCCTCTGAGGAGCAGTACTTC,CASGASEEQYF
TRBJ1-1,17,.,TRBD1,TRBV6-6,TGTGCCAGCAGTTACGCCCGGGACAGGGGGAAGAACACTGAAGCTTTCTTT,CASSYARDRGKNTEAFF
TRBJ2-1,16,.,.,TRBV5-1,TGCGCCAGCAGCACCTTACCGGGACCTGTCTACAATGAGCAGTTCTTC,CASSTLPGPVYNEQFF